The T cell receptor (beta chain) described here comes from a study of blood T cell repertoires in COVID-19. Study at large: Sources were T cells, B-cell-depleted T cells, or PBMCs; the material itself was cDNA or gDNA.

On this clone itself: Other DNA sequences from this sample encode an identical CDR3 as well.

With V trimmed by 6 bases and J by 4 bases, 5 bases remained unmatched. This CDR3 region has 13 residues. Germline V gene data show CDR1 as MNHEY and CDR2 as SMNVEV (reference sequence). In the authors' methods: Amplification of reference gene primers was used by the study to estimate nucleated cell counts. Sequencing used immunoSEQ multiplex PCR; TCRdb keeps in-frame clones, though not all of them. V and J calls and clone size come straight from that table; D and trimming were deduced from the DNA. The data hold about 190,000 clones, with about 88% observed a single time. V and J are TRBV27 and TRBJ2-7; 8 positions match TRBD1. The specimen was peripheral blood. The receptor comes from a woman aged 25 to 39 with active or convalescent COVID-19. In DNA, the CDR3 is TGTGCCAGCAGCTTGACAGGGGTTTACGAGCAGTACTTC. It encodes CASSLTGVYEQYF.